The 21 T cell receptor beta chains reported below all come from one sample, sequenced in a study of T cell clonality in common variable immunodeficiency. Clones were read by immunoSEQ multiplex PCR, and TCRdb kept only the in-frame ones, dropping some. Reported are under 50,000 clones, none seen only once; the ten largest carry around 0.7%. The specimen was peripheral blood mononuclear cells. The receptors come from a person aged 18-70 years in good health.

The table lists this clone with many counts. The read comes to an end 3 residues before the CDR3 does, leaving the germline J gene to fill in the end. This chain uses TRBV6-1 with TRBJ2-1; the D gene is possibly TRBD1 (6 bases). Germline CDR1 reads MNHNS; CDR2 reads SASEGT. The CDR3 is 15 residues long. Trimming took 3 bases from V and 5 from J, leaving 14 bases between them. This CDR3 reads CASSEFGTRHNEQFF. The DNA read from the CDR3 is TGTGCCAGCAGTGAGTTCGGGACACGCCACAATGAG.

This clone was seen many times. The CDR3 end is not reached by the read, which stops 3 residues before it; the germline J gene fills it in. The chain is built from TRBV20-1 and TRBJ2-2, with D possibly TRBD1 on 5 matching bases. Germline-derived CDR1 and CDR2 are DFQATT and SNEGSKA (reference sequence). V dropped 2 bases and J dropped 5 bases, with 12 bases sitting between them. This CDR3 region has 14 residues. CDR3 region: CSARSQGSTGELFF. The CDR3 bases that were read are TGCAGTGCTAGATCCCAGGGAAGTACCGGGGAG.

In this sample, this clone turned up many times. Incomplete CDR3 DNA: TGTGCCAGCAGCCAAGGGAAGGAGACAGGGGCCTACGAG. Amino acid sequence: CASSQGKETGAYE. The whole CDR3 protein is CASSQGKETGAYEQYF. The rearrangement uses TRBV4-2 and TRBJ2-7; TRBD1 agrees at 8 bases. The read ends 3 residues shy of where the CDR3 ends; the end is completed using the germline J gene. The V segment lost 1 base and the J segment 2 bases; nucleotides outside the gene matches: 7. This CDR3 has 16 residues. The germline CDR1 and CDR2 sequences are LGHNA and YNFKEQ.

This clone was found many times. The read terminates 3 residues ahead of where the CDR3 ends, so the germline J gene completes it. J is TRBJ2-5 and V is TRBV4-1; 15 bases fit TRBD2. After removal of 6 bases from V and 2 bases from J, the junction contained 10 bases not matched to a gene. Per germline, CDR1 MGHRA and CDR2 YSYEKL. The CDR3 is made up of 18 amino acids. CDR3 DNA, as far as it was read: TGCGCCAGCAGGGGGGGACTAGCGGGGGGCACGGGACAAGAGACC. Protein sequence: CASRGGLAGGTGQET. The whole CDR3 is CASRGGLAGGTGQETQYF.

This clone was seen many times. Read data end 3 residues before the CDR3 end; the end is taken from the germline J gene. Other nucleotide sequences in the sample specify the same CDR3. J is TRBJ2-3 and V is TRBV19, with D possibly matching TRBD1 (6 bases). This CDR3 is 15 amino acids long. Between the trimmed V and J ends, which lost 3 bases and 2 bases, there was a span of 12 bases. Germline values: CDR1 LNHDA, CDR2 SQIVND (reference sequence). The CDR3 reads CASSMAGAFTDTQYF. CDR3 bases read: TGTGCCAGTAGTATGGCAGGGGCTTTCACAGATACG.

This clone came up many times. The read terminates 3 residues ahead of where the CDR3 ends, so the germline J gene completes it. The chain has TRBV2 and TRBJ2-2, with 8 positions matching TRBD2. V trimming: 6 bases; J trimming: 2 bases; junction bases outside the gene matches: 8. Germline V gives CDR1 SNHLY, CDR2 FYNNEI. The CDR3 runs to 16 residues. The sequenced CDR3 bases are TGTGCCAGCAGGAGATTAGCGGGGCTTAACACCGGGGAG. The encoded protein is CASRRLAGLNTGE. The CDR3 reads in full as CASRRLAGLNTGELFF. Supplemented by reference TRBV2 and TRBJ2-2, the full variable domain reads EPEVTQTPSHQVTQMGQEVILRCVPISNHLYFYWYRQILGQKVEFLVSFYNNEISEKSEIFDDQFSVERPDGSNFTLKIRSTKLEDSAMYFCASRRLAGLNTGELFFGEGSRLTVL.

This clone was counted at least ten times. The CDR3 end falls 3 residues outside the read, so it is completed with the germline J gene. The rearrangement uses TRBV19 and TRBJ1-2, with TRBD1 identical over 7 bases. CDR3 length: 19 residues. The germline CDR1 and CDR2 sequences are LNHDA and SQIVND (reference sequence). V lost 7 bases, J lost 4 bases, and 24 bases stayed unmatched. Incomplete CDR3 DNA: TGTGCCAGTACCCCTTATACAGGGGCCCACAACACTTTATCCTATGGC. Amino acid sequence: CASTPYTGAHNTLSYG. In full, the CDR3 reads CASTPYTGAHNTLSYGYTF.

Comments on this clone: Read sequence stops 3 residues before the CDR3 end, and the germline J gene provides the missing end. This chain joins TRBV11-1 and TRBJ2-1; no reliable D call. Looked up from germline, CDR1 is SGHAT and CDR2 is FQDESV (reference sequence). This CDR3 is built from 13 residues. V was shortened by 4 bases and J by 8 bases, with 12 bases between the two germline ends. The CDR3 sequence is CASSSALVYEQFF. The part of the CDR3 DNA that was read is TGTGCCAGCAGCTCAGCTCTAGTATATGAG.

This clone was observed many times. CDR3 bases read: TGTGCCAGCAGTCGGCAACAGCTAGCGGCCTACGAG. It translates to CASSRQQLAAYE. The complete CDR3 protein is CASSRQQLAAYEQYF. The V and J genes are TRBV2 and TRBJ2-7; 7 bases are shared with TRBD2. Sequencing ends 3 residues short of the CDR3 end; the germline J gene provides the rest. V lost 5 bases, J lost 2 bases, and 9 bases stayed unmatched. The CDR3 is made up of 15 amino acids. Germline V gene sequence: CDR1 SNHLY, CDR2 FYNNEI.

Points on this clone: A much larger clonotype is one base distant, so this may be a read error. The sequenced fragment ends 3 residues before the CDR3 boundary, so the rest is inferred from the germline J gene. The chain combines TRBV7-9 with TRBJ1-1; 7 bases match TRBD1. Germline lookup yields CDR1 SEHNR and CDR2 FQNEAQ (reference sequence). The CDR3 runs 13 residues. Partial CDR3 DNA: TGTTCCAGCACCCTCAACAGGGGTCTAGAA. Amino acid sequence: CSSTLNRGLE. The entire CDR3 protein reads CSSTLNRGLEAFF.

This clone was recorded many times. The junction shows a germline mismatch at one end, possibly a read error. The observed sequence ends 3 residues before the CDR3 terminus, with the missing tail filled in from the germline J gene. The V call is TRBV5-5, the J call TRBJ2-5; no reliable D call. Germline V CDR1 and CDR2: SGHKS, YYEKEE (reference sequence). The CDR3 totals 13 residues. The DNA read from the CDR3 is TGTGTCAGCAGCCAACTCCCGAAAGAGACC. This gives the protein CVSSQLPKET. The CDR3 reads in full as CVSSQLPKETQYF.

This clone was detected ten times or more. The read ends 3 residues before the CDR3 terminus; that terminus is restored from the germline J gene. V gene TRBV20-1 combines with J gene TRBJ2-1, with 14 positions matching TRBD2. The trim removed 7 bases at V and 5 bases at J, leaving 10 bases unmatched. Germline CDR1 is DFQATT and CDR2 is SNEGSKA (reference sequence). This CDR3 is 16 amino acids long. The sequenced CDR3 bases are TGCAGTGGAGGGACTAGCGGGAGTTTTGGGCACAATGAG. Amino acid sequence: CSGGTSGSFGHNE. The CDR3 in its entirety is CSGGTSGSFGHNEQFF.

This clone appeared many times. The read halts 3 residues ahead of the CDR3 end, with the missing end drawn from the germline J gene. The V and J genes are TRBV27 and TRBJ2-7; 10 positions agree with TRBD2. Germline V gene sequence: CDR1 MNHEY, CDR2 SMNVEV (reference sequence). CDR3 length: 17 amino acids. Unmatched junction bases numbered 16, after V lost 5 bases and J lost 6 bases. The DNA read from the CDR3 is TGTGCCAGCAGTCCGCAAGGGGGGCTAGCGGGAGAGGGCGAG. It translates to CASSPQGGLAGEGE. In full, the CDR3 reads CASSPQGGLAGEGEQYF.

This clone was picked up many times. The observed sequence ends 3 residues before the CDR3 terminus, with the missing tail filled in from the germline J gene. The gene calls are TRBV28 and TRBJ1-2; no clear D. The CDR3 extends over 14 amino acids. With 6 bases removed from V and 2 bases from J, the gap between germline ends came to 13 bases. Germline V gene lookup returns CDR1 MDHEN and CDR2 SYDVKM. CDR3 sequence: CASSRIRQNYGYTF. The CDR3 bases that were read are TGTGCCAGCAGCCGCATCAGACAAAACTATGGC.

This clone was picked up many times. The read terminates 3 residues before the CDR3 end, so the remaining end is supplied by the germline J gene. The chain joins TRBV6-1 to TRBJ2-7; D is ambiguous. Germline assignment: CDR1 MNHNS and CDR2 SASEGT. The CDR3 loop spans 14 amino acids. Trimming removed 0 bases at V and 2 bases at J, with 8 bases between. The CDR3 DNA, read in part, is TGTGCCAGCAGTGAAGCGCTGGGCACCTACGAG. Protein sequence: CASSEALGTYE. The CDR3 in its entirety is CASSEALGTYEQYF.

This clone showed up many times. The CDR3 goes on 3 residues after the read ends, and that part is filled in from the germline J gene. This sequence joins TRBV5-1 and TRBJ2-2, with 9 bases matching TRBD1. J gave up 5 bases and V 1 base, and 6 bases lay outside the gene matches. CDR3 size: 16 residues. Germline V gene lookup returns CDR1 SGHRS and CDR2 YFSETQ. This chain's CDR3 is CASSLLQGALTGELFF. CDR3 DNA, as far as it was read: TGCGCCAGCAGCTTGCTACAGGGGGCGTTAACCGGGGAG.

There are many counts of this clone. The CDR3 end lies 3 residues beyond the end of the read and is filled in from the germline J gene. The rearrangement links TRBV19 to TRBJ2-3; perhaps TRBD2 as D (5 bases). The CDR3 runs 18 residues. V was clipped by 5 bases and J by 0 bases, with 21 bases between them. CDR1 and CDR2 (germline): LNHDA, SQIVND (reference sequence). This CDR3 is CASSLRGDYLLSTDTQYF. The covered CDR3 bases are TGTGCCAGTAGTCTCCGAGGTGACTACCTGCTTAGCACAGATACG.

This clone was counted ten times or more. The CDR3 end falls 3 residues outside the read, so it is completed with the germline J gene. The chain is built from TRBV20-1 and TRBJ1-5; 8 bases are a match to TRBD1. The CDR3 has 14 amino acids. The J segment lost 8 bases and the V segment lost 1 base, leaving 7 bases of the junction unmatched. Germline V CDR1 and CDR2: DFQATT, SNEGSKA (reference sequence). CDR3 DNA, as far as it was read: TGCAGTGCTAGAGCCCGACAGGGGCGGGAGCCC. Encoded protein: CSARARQGREP. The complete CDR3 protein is CSARARQGREPQHF.

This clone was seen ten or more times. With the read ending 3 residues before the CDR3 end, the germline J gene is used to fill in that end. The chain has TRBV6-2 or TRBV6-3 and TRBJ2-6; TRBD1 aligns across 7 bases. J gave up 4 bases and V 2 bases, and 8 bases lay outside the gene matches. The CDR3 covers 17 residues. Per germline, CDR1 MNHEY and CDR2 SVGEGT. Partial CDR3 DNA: TGTGCCAGCAGTTACCGTGTGACAGGGATCGGGGCCAACGTC. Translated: CASSYRVTGIGANV. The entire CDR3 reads CASSYRVTGIGANVLTF.

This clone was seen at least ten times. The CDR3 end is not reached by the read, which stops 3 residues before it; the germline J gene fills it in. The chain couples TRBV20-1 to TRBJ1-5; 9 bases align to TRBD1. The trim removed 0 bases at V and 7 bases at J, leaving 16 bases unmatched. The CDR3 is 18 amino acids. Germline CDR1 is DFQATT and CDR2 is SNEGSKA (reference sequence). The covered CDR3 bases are TGCAGTGCTAGAGATGTAGGGACAGGGCGGGCCGCCGGGCAGCCC. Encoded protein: CSARDVGTGRAAGQP. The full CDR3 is CSARDVGTGRAAGQPQHF.

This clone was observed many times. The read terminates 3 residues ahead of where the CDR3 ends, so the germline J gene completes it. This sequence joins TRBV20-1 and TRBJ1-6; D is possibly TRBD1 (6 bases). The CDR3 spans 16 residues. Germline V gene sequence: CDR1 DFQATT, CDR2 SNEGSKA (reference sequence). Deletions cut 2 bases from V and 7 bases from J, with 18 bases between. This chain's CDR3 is CSARQGPGQWNSPLHF. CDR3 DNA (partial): TGCAGTGCTAGACAGGGGCCAGGACAATGGAATTCACCC.